This T cell receptor beta chain appears in the sequencing data of a study of molecular identifiers for immune sequencing clone quantification. Whole-study results and caveats: Identical TCR molecules can share a barcode, and this sharing could underestimate highly expanded clone sizes.

The CDR3 runs to 12 residues. The germline gives CDR1 MNHEY, CDR2 SVGAGI. The J segment lost 4 bases and the V segment lost 10 bases, leaving 6 bases of the junction unmatched. There are many counts of this clonotype. The target antigen is unknown. Listed TCR primers, together with previously described methods, were used for the bulk TCR libraries. TCRdb passed the PCR reads through MiXCR, listing each CDR3 protein once. The repertoire holds 65,000 to 70,000 distinct CDR3 sequences, around a sixth seen once, with approximately 1.5% in the top ten. Naive CD8 T cells were sorted, and the gate applied was CD8+CD4-CCR7+CD45RA+.

The chain employs TRBV6-5 and TRBJ1-2, with TRBD1 matching 7 bases. Source material: naive CD8+ T cells from blood, with Jurkat cell RNA spiked in. This sample's subset: FACS-sorted CD8+CD4-CCR7+CD45RA+ naive T cells. The receptor was isolated from a human donor in good health. Some libraries in this study had Jurkat cell RNA spiked in. CDR3 residues: CATRGFGYGYTF. CDR3 sequence (DNA): TGTGCCACCAGGGGGTTCGGCTATGGCTACACCTTC.